Each of the 30 T cell receptor beta chains below was sequenced from the same sample in a study of T cell responses to AZD1222 COVID-19 vaccine. The data were produced by immunoSEQ multiplex PCR, yet TCRdb's version contains in-frame clones alone and is incomplete. The sample has 100,000 or so clones, roughly 84% seen once; the top ten hold about 17%. Sequenced material: peripheral blood, taken on day 0 of AZD1222 vaccination. The receptor set was obtained from an adult in good health.

The V call is TRBV11-2, the J call TRBJ1-1, with a weak D call TRBD1 (6 bases). This CDR3 has 13 residues. The germline gives CDR1 SGHAT, CDR2 FQNNGV. V lost 5 bases and J 10 bases, leaving 17 bases between the germline ends. Written as DNA, the CDR3 is TGTGCCAGCAGCCTGCGAACAGGGATTATAGCTTTCTTT. As protein: CASSLRTGIIAFF.

This chain connects TRBV18 to TRBJ1-1; D not certain. V was trimmed by 3 bases and J by 1 base, leaving 12 bases between them. Germline V lookup: CDR1 KGHSH, CDR2 LQKENI. This CDR3 comprises 15 residues. The CDR3 sequence: CASSPLFWGNTEAFF. The CDR3 DNA sequence: TGTGCCAGCTCACCCCTATTCTGGGGGAACACTGAAGCTTTCTTT.

This clone was recorded only once. The rearrangement links TRBV28 to TRBJ1-5; D unclear. The V gene lost 4 bases and the J gene lost 6 bases, with 16 bases spanning the gap. Per the germline V gene, CDR1 is MDHEN and CDR2 is SYDVKM. This CDR3 has 15 residues. The CDR3 coding sequence is TGTGCCAGCAGTTCAGCGGCCCTCAGGAGTCAGCCCCAGCATTTT. This codes for CASSSAALRSQPQHF.

The chain is built from TRBV28 and TRBJ2-2; maybe TRBD2 (6 bases). The CDR3 is 15 amino acids. Trimming pared 7 bases from V and 1 base from J, leaving 13 bases between. CDR1 is MDHEN and CDR2 is SYDVKM in the germline V gene. The CDR3 here is CASNIGGLNTGELFF. CDR3 bases: TGTGCCAGCAACATCGGGGGACTGAACACCGGGGAGCTGTTTTTT.

The rearrangement uses TRBV18 and TRBJ2-7; 11 bases agree with TRBD2. Germline loops: CDR1 KGHSH, CDR2 LQKENI. The CDR3 runs 15 residues. J lost 3 bases, V lost 2 bases, and 3 bases had no gene match. In DNA form, the CDR3 reads TGTGCCAGCTCACCATTACTAGCGGGAGTCTACGAGCAGTACTTC. Its translation is CASSPLLAGVYEQYF.

The rearrangement links TRBV9 to TRBJ1-3, with TRBD1 as a possible D gene (6 bases). CDR3 length: 14 amino acids. Trimming pared 3 bases from V and 4 bases from J, leaving 11 bases between. The V gene's germline CDR1 is SGDLS and CDR2 YYNGEE. The CDR3 nucleotides read TGTGCCAGCAGCGCTGCAGGGGTAGGAAACACCATATATTTT. Encoded protein: CASSAAGVGNTIYF.

CDR3 nucleotide sequence: TGTGCCAGCTCACCCGGTGGGGGCGGGACTTCCTACGAGCAGTACTTC. Residues: CASSPGGGGTSYEQYF. The chain has TRBV18 and TRBJ2-7, with D perhaps assigned TRBD1 or TRBD2 (6 bases each). The CDR3 runs to 16 residues. CDR1 is KGHSH, CDR2 LQKENI, per germline. The germline V and J ends were trimmed by 3 bases and 1 base, with 16 bases remaining between them.

The count of this clone is one. The V call is TRBV11-3, the J call TRBJ1-1; perhaps TRBD1 as D (5 bases). CDR3 length equals 13 residues. V lost 5 bases, J lost 2 bases, and 9 bases lay in between. Germline V gene data show CDR1 as SGHNT and CDR2 as YENEEA. CDR3 region: CASSPGVNTEAFF. CDR3 nucleotides: TGTGCCAGCAGCCCGGGGGTAAACACTGAAGCTTTCTTT. The entire variable domain, with the rest obtained from reference TRBV11-3 and TRBJ1-1, is as follows: EAGVVQSPRYKIIEKKQPVAFWCNPISGHNTLYWYLQNLGQGPELLIRYENEEAVDDSQLPKDRFSAERLKGVDSTLKIQPAELGDSAVYLCASSPGVNTEAFFGQGTRLTVV.

This clone was seen once. The chain employs TRBV30 and TRBJ1-3, with D maybe TRBD1 (5 bases). CDR1 is GTSNPN, CDR2 SVGIG, per germline (reference sequence). The CDR3 is 14 residues long. The V end was cut by 5 bases, the J end by 7 bases, with 18 bases between. In nucleotides, the CDR3 is TGTGCCTGGGTCGTGGGGGAACGTTCGAACACCATATATTTT. Protein product: CAWVVGERSNTIYF.

This sequence joins TRBV13 and TRBJ1-2; D is perhaps TRBD1 (6 bases). The CDR3 sequence is 15 residues long. Germline lookup yields CDR1 PRHDT and CDR2 FYEKMQ (reference sequence). Trimming stripped 0 bases from V and 5 bases from J, with 13 bases between. CDR3 region: CASSLGTRGDYGYTF. The CDR3 DNA sequence: TGTGCCAGCAGCTTAGGTACCAGGGGCGATTATGGCTACACCTTC. The full variable domain, with the rest looked up from reference TRBV13 and TRBJ1-2, is AAGVIQSPRHLIKEKRETATLKCYPIPRHDTVYWYQQGPGQDPQFLISFYEKMQSDKGSIPDRFSAQQFSDYHSELNMSSLELGDSALYFCASSLGTRGDYGYTFGSGTRLTVV.

This clone has only a few counts. CDR3 sequence reads: CASSLQTSSGNTIYF. The CDR3 DNA is TGTGCCAGCAGCCTCCAGACAAGCTCTGGAAACACCATATATTTT. The chain joins TRBV7-6 to TRBJ1-3; D is uncertain. The CDR3 runs 15 residues. Trimming took 5 bases from V and 0 from J, leaving 11 bases between them. Germline V gives CDR1 SGHVS, CDR2 FNYEAQ.

The rearrangement joins TRBV4-2 to TRBJ1-6; D is unclear. The CDR3 contains 15 residues. The germline V gene has CDR1 LGHNA and CDR2 YNFKEQ. Between the trimmed V and J ends, which lost 1 base and 7 bases, there was a span of 11 bases. The CDR3, as DNA: TGTGCCAGCAGCCAAGGATACGGGAGCAATTCACCCCTCCACTTT. Translation: CASSQGYGSNSPLHF.

The rearrangement uses TRBV14 and TRBJ1-1, with D possibly TRBD1 on 5 matching bases. The CDR3 has 12 amino acids. Deletions cut 0 bases from V and 11 bases from J, with 10 bases between. Germline-derived CDR1 and CDR2 are SGHDN and FVKESK. CDR3 loop: CASSQDSGTAFF. CDR3 DNA: TGTGCCAGCAGCCAAGATTCAGGGACGGCTTTCTTT. The variable domain in full, with the rest retrieved from reference TRBV14 and TRBJ1-1, is EAGVTQFPSHSVIEKGQTVTLRCDPISGHDNLYWYRRVMGKEIKFLLHFVKESKQDESGMPNNRFLAERTGGTYSTLKVQPAELEDSGVYFCASSQDSGTAFFGQGTRLTVV.

This clone was seen only once. The chain joins TRBV6-5 to TRBJ1-5; D is unresolved. V lost 0 bases and J lost 6, with 9 bases in between. Germline CDR1 reads MNHEY; CDR2 reads SVGAGI. The CDR3 runs 14 residues. The CDR3 region is CASSYSTLGQPQHF. The CDR3 DNA reads as TGTGCCAGCAGTTACTCGACCTTGGGTCAGCCCCAGCATTTT.

The chain uses TRBV12-3 or TRBV12-4 and TRBJ1-2; TRBD1 matches 7 bases. The CDR3 extends over 13 amino acids. Trimming removed 5 bases from V and 4 bases from J; junction bases left unmatched: 4. DNA of the CDR3: TGTGCCAGCAGTCCGGACAGGACCTATGGCTACACCTTC. Its translation: CASSPDRTYGYTF.

The J gene is TRBJ1-6, the V gene TRBV10-3, with D perhaps matching TRBD1 (6 bases). Trimming removed 3 bases from V and 15 bases from J, with 21 bases in between. This CDR3 contains 15 residues. CDR1 is ENHRY and CDR2 is SYGVKD in the germline V gene. CDR3 in amino acids: CAISEGVGDTQFLHF. The CDR3 DNA sequence: TGTGCCATCAGTGAAGGAGTAGGGGACACGCAGTTCCTCCACTTT.

This chain connects TRBV19 to TRBJ2-2, with TRBD2 matching over 7 bases. This CDR3 has 16 residues. CDR1 is LNHDA and CDR2 is SQIVND in the germline V gene (reference sequence). V lost 6 bases to trimming and J lost 1 base; unmatched junction nucleotides: 8. The CDR3 bases are TGTGCCAGTAGCGGGAGGAGGGTCGAGAACACCGGGGAGCTGTTTTTT. Its protein is CASSGRRVENTGELFF.

The table lists this clone with a few counts. This CDR3 is CASSQGGTGNQPQHF. The CDR3 DNA follows: TGTGCCAGCAGCCAAGGTGGGACAGGCAATCAGCCCCAGCATTTT. The gene calls are TRBV3-1 (or the pseudogene TRBV3-2) and TRBJ1-5, with TRBD1 matching 7 bases. J lost 2 bases, V lost 1 base, and 2 bases had no gene match. Germline CDR1 is LGHDT and CDR2 is YNNKEL (reference sequence). The CDR3 spans 15 residues.

The chain couples TRBV10-3 to TRBJ2-7; D gene ambiguous. The CDR3 is 14 amino acids. Germline V CDR1 and CDR2: ENHRY, SYGVKD. With 3 bases removed from V and 4 bases from J, the gap between germline ends came to 13 bases. CDR3 DNA: TGTGCCATCAGTGATGATAATAGTCTATACGAGCAGTACTTC. This sequence encodes CAISDDNSLYEQYF.

The chain has TRBV5-4 and TRBJ1-1, with D perhaps matching TRBD1 (6 bases). The CDR3 length is 12 residues. The V gene's germline CDR1 is SGHNT and CDR2 YYREEE (reference sequence). V lost 3 bases, J lost 11 bases, and 14 bases lay in between. The CDR3 DNA sequence: TGTGCCAGCAGCTACGGGGGGGCAGTCGCTTTCTTT. It encodes CASSYGGAVAFF.

There are a few counts of this clone. The rearrangement links TRBV7-3 to TRBJ2-7, with D perhaps being TRBD1 or TRBD2 (6 bases each). Germline V gene lookup returns CDR1 SGHTA and CDR2 FQGTGA. The CDR3 is 15 residues long. V lost 5 bases and J lost 3, with 17 bases in between. This chain's CDR3 is CASSQRRGGDYEQYF. CDR3 bases: TGTGCCAGCAGCCAACGCAGGGGAGGAGACTACGAGCAGTACTTC. Together with reference TRBV7-3 and TRBJ2-7, the CDR3 gives the full variable domain: GAGVSQTPSNKVTEKGKYVELRCDPISGHTALYWYRQSLGQGPEFLIYFQGTGAADDSGLPNDRFFAVRPEGSVSTLKIQRTERGDSAVYLCASSQRRGGDYEQYFGPGTRLTVT.

The CDR3 sequence: CASSESVSGNSPLHF. As DNA, the CDR3 is TGTGCCAGCAGTGAAAGTGTGTCAGGGAATTCACCCCTCCACTTT. The chain joins TRBV25-1 to TRBJ1-6; D is possibly TRBD1 (5 bases). V gave up 2 bases and J gave up 7 bases, with 12 bases separating them. Germline V CDR1 and CDR2: MGHDK, SYGVNS. The CDR3 consists of 15 residues. Together with reference TRBV25-1 and TRBJ1-6, the CDR3 gives the full variable domain: EADIYQTPRYLVIGTGKKITLECSQTMGHDKMYWYQQDPGMELHLIHYSYGVNSTEKGDLSSESTVSRIRTEHFPLTLESARPSHTSQYLCASSESVSGNSPLHFGNGTRLTVT.

V usage is TRBV1 and J usage is TRBJ2-2; whether TRBD2, the table's D call, matches the DNA was not checked. TRBV1 is a listed pseudogene. The CDR3 extends over 18 amino acids. CDR3 nucleotide sequence: TGCACCAGCAGCCAACACCCCGAGGCGGATGCGAACACCGGGGAGCTGTTTTTT. It specifies CTSSQHPEADANTGELFF.

The sample holds one count of this clone. The rearrangement uses TRBV28 and TRBJ1-5; D ambiguous. Germline CDR1 reads MDHEN; CDR2 reads SYDVKM. With 2 bases removed from V and 9 bases from J, the gap between germline ends came to 14 bases. The CDR3 extends over 14 amino acids. The CDR3 here is CASSLIRFYPPQHF. In nucleotides, the CDR3 is TGTGCCAGCAGTTTAATACGATTTTACCCGCCCCAGCATTTT.

This rearrangement joins TRBV30 to TRBJ1-5; D remains ambiguous. V lost 4 bases to trimming and J lost 4 bases, with 11 bases between them. The CDR3 has 13 amino acids. Germline V gene lookup returns CDR1 GTSNPN and CDR2 SVGIG (reference sequence). This CDR3 reads CAWNPGQNQPQHF. DNA of the CDR3: TGTGCCTGGAATCCGGGCCAAAATCAGCCCCAGCATTTT.

The chain recombines TRBV18 with TRBJ2-2; D gene unclear. The V end lost 0 bases, the J end lost 3 bases, and 5 bases lay between the germline ends. Germline V gene data show CDR1 as KGHSH and CDR2 as LQKENI. The CDR3 has 14 amino acids. CDR3 sequence reads: CASSPPLDTGELFF. In DNA, the CDR3 is TGTGCCAGCTCACCACCGCTGGACACCGGGGAGCTGTTTTTT.

The rearrangement links TRBV27 to TRBJ1-1; TRBD1 matches 7 bases. J gave up 5 bases and V 6 bases, and 15 bases lay outside the gene matches. The CDR3 runs 16 residues. Germline CDR1 and CDR2: MNHEY and SMNVEV (reference sequence). The CDR3 reads CASRFGGGGGGTEAFF. The CDR3 region has the DNA TGTGCCAGCAGATTTGGGGGAGGGGGCGGTGGTACTGAAGCTTTCTTT.

This clone was recorded only once. V and J are TRBV3-1 (or the pseudogene TRBV3-2) and TRBJ2-4; tentative D call: TRBD1 (5 bases). In germline, CDR1 is LGHDT, CDR2 YNNKEL (reference sequence). Trimming cost V 2 bases and J 6 bases, with 14 bases left between them. The CDR3 is made up of 15 amino acids. The chain's CDR3 is CASSQSHRTSNIQYF. The CDR3 nucleotides read TGTGCCAGCAGCCAAAGTCACAGGACCTCAAACATTCAGTACTTC.

J is TRBJ1-6 and V is TRBV28; tentative D call: TRBD1 (5 bases). This CDR3 contains 14 residues. V was shortened by 5 bases and J by 7 bases, with 12 bases between the two germline ends. Germline V lookup: CDR1 MDHEN, CDR2 SYDVKM. CDR3 amino acids: CASSEGRENSPLHF. In DNA form, the CDR3 reads TGTGCCAGCAGTGAGGGACGGGAAAATTCACCCCTCCACTTT. Based on the CDR3 plus reference TRBV28 and TRBJ1-6, the full variable domain is DVKVTQSSRYLVKRTGEKVFLECVQDMDHENMFWYRQDPGLGLRLIYFSYDVKMKEKGDIPEGYSVSREKKERFSLILESASTNQTSMYLCASSEGRENSPLHFGNGTRLTVT.

This sequence joins TRBV10-3 and TRBJ2-7; TRBD1 is a possible D gene (6 bases). Looked up from germline, CDR1 is ENHRY and CDR2 is SYGVKD. CDR3 length equals 16 residues. V was pared by 4 bases and J by 0 bases, with 16 bases between. The CDR3 reads CAISGWDTRSSYEQYF. The CDR3 DNA reads as TGTGCCATCAGTGGGTGGGACACTCGGAGCTCCTACGAGCAGTACTTC.